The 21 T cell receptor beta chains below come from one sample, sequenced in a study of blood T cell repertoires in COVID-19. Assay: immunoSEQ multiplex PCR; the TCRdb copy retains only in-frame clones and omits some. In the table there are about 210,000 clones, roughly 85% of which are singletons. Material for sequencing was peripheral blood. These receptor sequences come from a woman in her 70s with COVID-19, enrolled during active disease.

The CDR3 DNA follows: TGTGCCAGCAGCCCTATAGCGGGGGGCGTTTACAATGAGCAGTTCTTC. Its protein is CASSPIAGGVYNEQFF. This rearrangement joins TRBV7-3 to TRBJ2-1, with 10 bases that match TRBD2. J lost 4 bases, V lost 5 bases, and 8 bases had no gene match. This CDR3 is 16 amino acids long. CDR1 and CDR2 (germline): SGHTA, FQGTGA.

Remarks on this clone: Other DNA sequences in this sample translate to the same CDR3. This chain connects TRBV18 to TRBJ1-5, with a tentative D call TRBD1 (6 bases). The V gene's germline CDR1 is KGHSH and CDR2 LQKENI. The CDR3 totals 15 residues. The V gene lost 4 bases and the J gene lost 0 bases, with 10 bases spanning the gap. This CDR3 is CASSLTGNSNQPQHF. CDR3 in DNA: TGTGCCAGCTCACTGACAGGCAATAGCAATCAGCCCCAGCATTTT.

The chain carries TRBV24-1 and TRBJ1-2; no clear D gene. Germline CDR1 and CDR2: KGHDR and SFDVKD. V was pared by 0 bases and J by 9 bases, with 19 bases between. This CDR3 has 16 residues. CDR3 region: CATSDLTGQLLMSYTF. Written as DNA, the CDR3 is TGTGCCACCAGTGATTTGACTGGGCAGCTTTTGATGAGCTACACCTTC.

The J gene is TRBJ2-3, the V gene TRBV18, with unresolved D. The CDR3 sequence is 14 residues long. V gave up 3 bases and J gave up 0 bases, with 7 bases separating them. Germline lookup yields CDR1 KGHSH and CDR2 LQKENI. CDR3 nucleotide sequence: TGTGCCAGCTCACCTCCGTCCAGCACAGATACGCAGTATTTT. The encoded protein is CASSPPSSTDTQYF.

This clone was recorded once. This chain's CDR3 is CASSLTGSGGYTF. Written as DNA, the CDR3 is TGTGCCAGCAGCTTAACGGGATCGGGGGGCTACACCTTC. The rearrangement joins TRBV7-8 to TRBJ1-2, with D hard to call. Trimming took 2 bases from V and 8 from J, leaving 12 bases between them. The CDR3 has 13 residues. Germline V gene lookup returns CDR1 SGHVS and CDR2 FQNEAQ. Based on the CDR3 plus reference TRBV7-8 and TRBJ1-2, the full variable domain is GAGVSQSPRYKVAKRGQDVALRCDPISGHVSLFWYQQALGQGPEFLTYFQNEAQLDKSGLPSDRFFAERPEGSVSTLKIQRTQQEDSAVYLCASSLTGSGGYTFGSGTRLTVV.

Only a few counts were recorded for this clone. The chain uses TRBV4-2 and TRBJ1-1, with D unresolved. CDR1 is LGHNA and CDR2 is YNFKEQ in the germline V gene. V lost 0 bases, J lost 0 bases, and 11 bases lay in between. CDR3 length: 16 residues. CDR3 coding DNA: TGTGCCAGCAGCCAAGACTGGCCGCAGGTGAACACTGAAGCTTTCTTT. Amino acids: CASSQDWPQVNTEAFF.

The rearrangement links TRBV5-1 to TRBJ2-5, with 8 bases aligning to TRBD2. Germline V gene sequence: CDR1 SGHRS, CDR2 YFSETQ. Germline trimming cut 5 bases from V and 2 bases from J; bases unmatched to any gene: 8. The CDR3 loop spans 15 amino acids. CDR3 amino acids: CASRSSGLKQETQYF. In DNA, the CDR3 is TGCGCCAGCAGATCTAGCGGGTTGAAACAAGAGACCCAGTACTTC.

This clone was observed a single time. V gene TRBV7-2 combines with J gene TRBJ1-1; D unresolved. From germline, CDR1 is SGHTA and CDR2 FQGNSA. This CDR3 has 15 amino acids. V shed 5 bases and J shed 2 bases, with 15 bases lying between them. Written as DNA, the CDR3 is TGTGCCAGCAGCCCCCACCCGCAGGCAAACACTGAAGCTTTCTTT. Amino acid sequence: CASSPHPQANTEAFF.

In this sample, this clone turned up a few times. The DNA of the CDR3 is TGTGCCAGCAGCTTAACGGACATTGCGGGCTACACCTTC. This translates into CASSLTDIAGYTF. The chain recombines TRBV7-3 with TRBJ1-2; a weak D match, TRBD1 (5 bases). Germline lookup yields CDR1 SGHTA and CDR2 FQGTGA. CDR3 length: 13 residues. Trimming took 0 bases from V and 8 from J, leaving 10 bases between them. Drawing the rest from reference TRBV7-3 and TRBJ1-2, the complete variable domain is GAGVSQTPSNKVTEKGKYVELRCDPISGHTALYWYRQSLGQGPEFLIYFQGTGAADDSGLPNDRFFAVRPEGSVSTLKIQRTERGDSAVYLCASSLTDIAGYTFGSGTRLTVV.

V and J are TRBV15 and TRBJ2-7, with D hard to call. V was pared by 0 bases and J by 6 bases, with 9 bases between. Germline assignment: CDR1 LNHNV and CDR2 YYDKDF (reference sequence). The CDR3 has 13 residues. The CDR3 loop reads CATSRDRLGEQYF. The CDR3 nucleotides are TGTGCCACCAGCAGAGATAGACTGGGCGAGCAGTACTTC.

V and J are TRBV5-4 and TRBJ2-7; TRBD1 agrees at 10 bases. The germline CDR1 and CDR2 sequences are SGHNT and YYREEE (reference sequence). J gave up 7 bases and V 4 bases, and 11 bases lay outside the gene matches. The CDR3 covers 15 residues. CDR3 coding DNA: TGTGCCAGCAGCCTCGGTGACAGGGGGCTAGGGGAGCAGTACTTC. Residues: CASSLGDRGLGEQYF.

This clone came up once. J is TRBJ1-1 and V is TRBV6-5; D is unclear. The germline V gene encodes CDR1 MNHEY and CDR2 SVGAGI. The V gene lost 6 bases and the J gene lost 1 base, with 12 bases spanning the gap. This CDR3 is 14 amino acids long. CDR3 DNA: TGTGCCAGCAGCGCAACGGAGGGGAACACTGAAGCTTTCTTT. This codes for CASSATEGNTEAFF.

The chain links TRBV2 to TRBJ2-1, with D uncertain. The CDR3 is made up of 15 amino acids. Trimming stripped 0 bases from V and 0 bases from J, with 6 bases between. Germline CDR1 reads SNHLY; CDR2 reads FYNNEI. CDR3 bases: TGTGCCAGCAGTGAAGCCCCGAGCTCCTACAATGAGCAGTTCTTC. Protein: CASSEAPSSYNEQFF.

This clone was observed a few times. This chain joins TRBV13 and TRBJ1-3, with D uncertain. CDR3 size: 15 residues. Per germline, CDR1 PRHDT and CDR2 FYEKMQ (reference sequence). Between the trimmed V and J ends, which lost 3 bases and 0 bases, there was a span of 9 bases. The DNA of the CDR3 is TGTGCCAGCAGCTTCCGGGAGGCCTCTGGAAACACCATATATTTT. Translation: CASSFREASGNTIYF.

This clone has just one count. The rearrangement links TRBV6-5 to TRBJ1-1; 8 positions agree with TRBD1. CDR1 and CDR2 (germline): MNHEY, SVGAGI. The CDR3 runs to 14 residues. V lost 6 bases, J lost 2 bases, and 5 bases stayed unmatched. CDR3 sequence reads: CASSPRGQNTEAFF. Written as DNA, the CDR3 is TGTGCCAGCAGCCCCAGGGGGCAAAACACTGAAGCTTTCTTT.

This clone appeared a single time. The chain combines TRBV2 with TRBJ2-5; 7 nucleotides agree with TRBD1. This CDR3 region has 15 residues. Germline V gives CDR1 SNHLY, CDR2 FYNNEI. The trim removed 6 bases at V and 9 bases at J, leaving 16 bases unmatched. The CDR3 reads CASSQQTGARVAQYF. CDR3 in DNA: TGTGCCAGCAGCCAACAAACAGGGGCCCGGGTGGCCCAGTACTTC.

CDR3 nucleotide sequence: TGTGCCAGCAGCGTACTTGCAGGGGGACGAACCTACGAGCAGTACTTC. It translates to CASSVLAGGRTYEQYF. The chain uses TRBV6-2 or TRBV6-3 and TRBJ2-7, with 7 bases lining up with TRBD1. With 6 bases clipped from V and 2 bases from J, the junction kept 13 bases outside the gene matches. Germline CDR1 reads MNHEY; CDR2 reads SVGEGT. The length of the CDR3 is 16 residues.

The CDR3 DNA sequence: TGCAGCGTCAGGGAGGGGGGTTTCTACGAGCAGTACTTC. It codes for CSVREGGFYEQYF. This chain connects TRBV29-1 to TRBJ2-7; possibly TRBD2 for D (7 bases). The CDR3 covers 13 residues. V was cut by 6 bases and J by 3 bases, with 15 bases left in between. Germline V CDR1 and CDR2: SQVTM, ANQGSEA.

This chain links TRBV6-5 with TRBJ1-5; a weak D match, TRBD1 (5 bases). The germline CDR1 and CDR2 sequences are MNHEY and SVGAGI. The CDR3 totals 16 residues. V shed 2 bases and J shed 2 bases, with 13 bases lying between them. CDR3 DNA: TGTGCCAGCAGTTACGGGGGGACCCAGGGCAATCAGCCCCAGCATTTT. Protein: CASSYGGTQGNQPQHF.

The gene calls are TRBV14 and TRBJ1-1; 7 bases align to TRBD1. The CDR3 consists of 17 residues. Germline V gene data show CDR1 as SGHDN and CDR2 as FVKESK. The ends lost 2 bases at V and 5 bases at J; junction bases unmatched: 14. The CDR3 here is CASSQLGGARGRTEAFF. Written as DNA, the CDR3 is TGTGCCAGCAGCCAATTAGGGGGCGCAAGGGGCCGAACTGAAGCTTTCTTT.

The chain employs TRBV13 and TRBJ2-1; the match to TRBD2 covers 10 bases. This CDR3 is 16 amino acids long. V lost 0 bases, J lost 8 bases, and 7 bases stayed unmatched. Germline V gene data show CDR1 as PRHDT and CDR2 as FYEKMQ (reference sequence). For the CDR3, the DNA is TGTGCCAGCAGCTTAGGCCCAGCTAGCGGGGGACATGAGCAGTTCTTC. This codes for CASSLGPASGGHEQFF.